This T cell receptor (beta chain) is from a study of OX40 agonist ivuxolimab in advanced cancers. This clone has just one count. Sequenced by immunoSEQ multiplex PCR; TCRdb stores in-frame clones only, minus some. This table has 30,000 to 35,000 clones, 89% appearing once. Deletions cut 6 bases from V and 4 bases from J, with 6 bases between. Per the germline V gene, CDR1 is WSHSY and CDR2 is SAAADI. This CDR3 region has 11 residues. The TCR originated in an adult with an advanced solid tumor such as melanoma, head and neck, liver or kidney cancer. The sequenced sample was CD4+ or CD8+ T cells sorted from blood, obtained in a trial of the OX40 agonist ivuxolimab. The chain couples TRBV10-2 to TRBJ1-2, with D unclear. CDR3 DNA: TGCGCCAGCAGGGCGGGCTATGGCTACACCTTC. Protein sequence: CASRAGYGYTF.